The T cell receptor beta chain under discussion was sequenced for a study of T cells in Graves' hyperthyroidism and ophthalmopathy (dated by TCRdb to 2018 to 2020). For context, the study as a whole: Peripheral blood was collected at initial diagnosis, before any treatment. To identify distinguishing TCR V-J signatures, a discovery cohort of about 95 patients was used, comprising roughly 45 with Graves' ophthalmopathy and some 57 with stable Graves' hyperthyroidism. Whether ophthalmopathy could be predicted prospectively was tested in an independent validation cohort made up of about 20 hyperthyroidism patients plus 17 patients who later progressed to ophthalmopathy. The roughly 100 discovery patients were randomly split 7:3 into training and test sets. In more than 5 Graves' hyperthyroidism patients, the study also compared T-cell repertoires from thyroid tissue with T-cell repertoires from blood. Following sampling, methimazole starting at 30 mg daily was given to hyperthyroidism patients, and high-dose intravenous methylprednisolone was given to ophthalmopathy patients. TCR Vbeta CDR3 sequencing of 140 or so peripheral blood samples (approximately 44 ophthalmopathy, roughly 74 hyperthyroidism and about 17 progressor patients) is reported in the paper. What the study reported, not specific to this receptor: Sample size was not statistically predetermined, and blinding of investigators to group allocation was not performed. Most expanded thyroid clonotypes (frequency above 0.001) were also detected in blood, a finding suggesting that blood repertoires may reflect thyroid immune responses. A 13 V-J signature model separated ophthalmopathy from stable hyperthyroidism, with around 90% sensitivity and 81% to 83% specificity in cross-validation and 80%/75% in testing. In validation, the model predicted progression to ophthalmopathy a median of 6.5 months before onset, with approximately 70% sensitivity and roughly 77% specificity.

In the ophthalmopathy patients, disease was moderately to severely active, with a Clinical Activity Score of 3 or more, a NOSPECS grade of 4 or more, and a duration of less than 3 months. Any patient with an uncontrolled infection, another autoimmune disease, pregnancy or lactation was excluded. Clinical symptoms, serum thyroxine and TRAb, thyroid ultrasound, and orbital computed tomography formed the basis for the diagnoses. PBMCs were isolated from roughly 10 ml of fresh peripheral blood by Ficoll-Paque density gradient centrifugation. Total RNA was extracted with Trizol reagent, and quality was checked on an Agilent 2100 Bioanalyzer. The TCR beta CDR3 regions were amplified from the RNA transcripts. The TCR CDR3 was subjected to a first round of RT-PCR using the HTBI primer set and the Qiagen OneStep RT-PCR kit. A second multiplex PCR round built the libraries, followed by size selection and purification. Libraries were sequenced paired-end with 100 bp reads on an Illumina HiSeq2000. Per the original workflow: Raw data were processed with SOAPnuke, discarding reads with adapters, uncalled bases, mean Phred below 15, or no exact constant-primer or identifier match. COPE v1.2.5 was used to merge high-quality paired reads, and clonotypes were defined as unique nucleotide sequences. MiTCR v1.1 was used to align the clonotypes against IMGT TRBV, TRBD and TRBJ reference segments. The analysis was restricted to V-J combinations with a frequency above 0.0001, which together covered over 99% of the repertoires. A TCS score was defined as the ratio of F50 (clonal expansion) to E x V (chaos), with BLOSUM62-based TCRdist applied between CDR3 peptides within each V-J. Welch's t-statistics and random forest reduced some 510 V-J features to 10 to 15, which were used in a naive Bayes classifier (R e1071). Using fastp trimming at Q25 and MiXCR clonotype assembly, TCRdb reanalyzed the public sequencing data and kept in-frame beta chains. Identical CDR3 proteins give one entry, which carries the most common genes and DNA. TCRdb's processing, not the authors', yielded these V and J calls. Counted in this sample were over 350,000 distinct CDR3 sequences; approximately 14% of them appeared once. Of the sample, approximately 13% falls within the top ten clones.

Relative to germline, V is missing 2 bases and J is missing 3 bases, with 1 base of the junction outside any gene match. Including the terminal cysteine and phenylalanine, the CDR3 comprises 15 residues. Only the CDR3 part of the read is kept: 45 bases, read in frame from the first base. From the germline V gene, CDR1 is MDHEN and CDR2 is SYDVKM. At least ten counts were recorded for this clonotype. The clone's antigen remains unknown. No much larger clone is present one base from it, and per-base qualities are unavailable. The sequence joins TRBV28 to TRBJ2-2, and TRBD2 aligns with 9 junction nucleotides. Source material: blood. This clonotype originated in a man between 18 and 29 years old with Graves' ophthalmopathy. The nucleotides are TGTGCCAGCAGTTTAGGCGGGAGGGACACCGGGGAGCTGTTTTTT. It translates as CASSLGGRDTGELFF.